The rows below give T cell receptor beta chains drawn from one sample of a study of blood T cell repertoires in COVID-19. TCRdb keeps only in-frame clones here, not all; method: immunoSEQ multiplex PCR. The sample yields 150,000 to 200,000 clones, 70% to 90% seen once. The specimen was peripheral blood. Source of these receptors: a man between 18 and 29 years old with acute or convalescent COVID-19. CDR3s include the opening cysteine and the closing phenylalanine or tryptophan. The D gene is left open where the match is weak.

TRBV18	.	TRBJ1-3	CASSPNRGNTIYF
TRBV30	TRBD1	TRBJ2-1	CAWDRGTNEQFF
TRBV30	.	TRBJ2-4	CAWTGSSIQYF
TRBV11-3	TRBD2	TRBJ2-1	CASSSRTSGGVIGSHEQFF
TRBV5-1	TRBD2	TRBJ2-1	CASSLGYGLAGDEQFF
TRBV5-1	.	TRBJ1-5	CASSRLGLKDQPQHF
TRBV12-5	TRBD1	TRBJ1-2	CASGLTPGTGDGYTF
TRBV5-1	.	TRBJ2-4	CASSPTYPTFIAKNIQYF
TRBV6-5	TRBD1	TRBJ2-5	CASSWGQGQETQYF
TRBV6-5	TRBD1	TRBJ1-1	CASGSGTANTEAFF
TRBV7-9	TRBD2	TRBJ2-3	CASSLAIAGGADTQYF
TRBV7-3	TRBD2	TRBJ2-1	CASSLGLAGGDEQFF
TRBV29-1	.	TRBJ1-1	CSVRSGTEAFF
TRBV7-9	.	TRBJ2-7	CASSLGYSPYEQYF
TRBV12-3/TRBV12-4	.	TRBJ2-5	CASSSRETQYF
TRBV11-2	.	TRBJ1-1	CASSDSGGVSTEAFF
TRBV3-1/TRBV3-2	TRBD1	TRBJ2-5	CASSQFGTDQETQYF
TRBV30	.	TRBJ1-3	CAWTGSGNTIYF
TRBV6-2/TRBV6-3	.	TRBJ2-7	CASSHVAYEQYF
TRBV28	.	TRBJ1-2	CASSSTRGYTF
TRBV4-1	.	TRBJ2-5	CASSRPGTQETQYF
TRBV24-1	TRBD1	TRBJ2-5	CATSAGTGAETQYF
TRBV7-3	TRBD2	TRBJ2-1	CASSLIGLGLAGGNNEQFF
TRBV5-1	TRBD1	TRBJ1-2	CASSLVSGQGADGYTF
TRBV11-2	.	TRBJ2-5	CASSASRGLETQYF
TRBV7-9	.	TRBJ2-2	CASSFWGRKSGELFF
TRBV10-1	.	TRBJ1-1	CASSDGQHTEAFF
TRBV19	TRBD1	TRBJ1-2	CASTKDRANYGYTF
TRBV9	.	TRBJ2-5	CASSPQVRGAETQYF
TRBV7-2	.	TRBJ1-1	CASSFTGNTEAFF
TRBV9	.	TRBJ2-3	CASTLGGGTDTQYF
TRBV24-1	TRBD1	TRBJ2-2	CATSDPPGQGFHGELFF
TRBV4-1	.	TRBJ2-7	CASSHIGEAYEQYF
TRBV27	.	TRBJ1-1	CASSLVAGANTEAFF
TRBV21-1	.	TRBJ2-2	CASSKRGRLAGVITNTGELFF
TRBV4-1	.	TRBJ2-1	CASSQEMDSNEQFF
TRBV29-1	TRBD1	TRBJ1-1	CSIRDRATEAFF
TRBV15	.	TRBJ1-5	CATSRKQVNQPQHF
TRBV7-3	.	TRBJ2-1	CASSRPGYEQFF
TRBV2	.	TRBJ1-2	CASSQTGFYGYTF
TRBV6-1	.	TRBJ1-5	CASSERQVWQPQHF
TRBV19	.	TRBJ2-2	CASSVVDRNTGELFF
TRBV6-4	TRBD1	TRBJ2-1	CASSDLAGQGYNEQFF
TRBV5-1	.	TRBJ1-2	CASSLEQGPGYTF
TRBV3-1/TRBV3-2	.	TRBJ1-1	CASSPEGGTEAFF
TRBV2	.	TRBJ2-1	CASRRQSDEQFF
TRBV28	TRBD1	TRBJ1-3	CASSYRGTGNTIYF
TRBV7-8	.	TRBJ1-4	CASSTRTYEGKLFF
TRBV6-1	TRBD2	TRBJ2-3	CASSGLAGGGTDTQYF
TRBV5-1	.	TRBJ1-6	CASSLVQESPLHF
TRBV4-1	.	TRBJ2-2	CASSPRGFTGELFF
TRBV3-1/TRBV3-2	.	TRBJ1-6	CASSQGAMANSPLHF
TRBV28	TRBD1	TRBJ1-1	CASGGGDRGFFNTEAFF
TRBV27	TRBD1	TRBJ1-6	CASSEGARDSPLHF
TRBV9	.	TRBJ1-6	CASSGAENSPLHF
TRBV21-1	.	TRBJ1-2	CASSSGQGHNYGYTF